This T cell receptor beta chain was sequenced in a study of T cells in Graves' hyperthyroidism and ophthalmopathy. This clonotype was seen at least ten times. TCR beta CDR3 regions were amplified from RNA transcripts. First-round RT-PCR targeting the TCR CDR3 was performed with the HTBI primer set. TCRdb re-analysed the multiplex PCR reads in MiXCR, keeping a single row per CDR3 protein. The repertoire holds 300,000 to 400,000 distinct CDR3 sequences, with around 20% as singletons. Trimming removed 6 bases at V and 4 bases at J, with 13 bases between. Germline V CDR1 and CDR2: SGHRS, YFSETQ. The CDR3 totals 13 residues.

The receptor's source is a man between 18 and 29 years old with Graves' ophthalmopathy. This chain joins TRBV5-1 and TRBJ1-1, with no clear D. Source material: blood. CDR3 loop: CASTEGLGTEAFF. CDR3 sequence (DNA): TGCGCCAGCACAGAAGGGCTGGGCACTGAAGCTTTCTTT.